Below are 3 T cell receptor beta chains sequenced from a single sample in a study of cytomegalovirus exposure and HLA in healthy donors. The data were produced by immunoSEQ multiplex PCR, yet TCRdb's version contains in-frame clones alone and is incomplete. Of roughly 300,000 clones in the sample, 80% to 90% were seen once. Specimen: PBMCs. These receptors all come from a woman younger than 35 in good health and CMV-seronegative.

The chain joins TRBV5-6 to TRBJ1-2; possibly TRBD1 for D (5 bases). The ends were cut back, 3 bases at V and 8 bases at J, with 11 bases in the middle. The germline V gene has CDR1 SGHDT and CDR2 YYEEEE. The CDR3 is 12 residues long. CDR3 coding DNA: TGTGCCAGCAGCTCAGCCGCAGGGGGCTACACCTTC. As protein: CASSSAAGGYTF.

The gene calls are TRBV28 and TRBJ2-2; D unclear. V lost 4 bases and J 3 bases, leaving 9 bases between the germline ends. CDR3 size: 14 residues. CDR1 and CDR2 (germline): MDHEN, SYDVKM. The CDR3 region has the DNA TGTGCCAGCAGTTCCCCCCTTGACACCGGGGAGCTGTTTTTT. Translating it yields CASSSPLDTGELFF.

The rearrangement uses TRBV28 and TRBJ2-1; 16 bases agree with TRBD2. The V and J ends lost 6 bases and 12 bases, in that order; junction bases with no gene match: 5. Germline CDR1 reads MDHEN; CDR2 reads SYDVKM. This CDR3 has 14 residues. In nucleotides, the CDR3 is TGTGCCAGCAGGGGGACTAGCGGGAGGGCAGGGCAGTTCTTC. Encoded protein: CASRGTSGRAGQFF.